Shown below are 27 T cell receptor beta chains from a single sample sequenced in a study of prognosis after radiotherapy for stage I lung cancer. Multiplex PCR, run in two rounds, amplified TCR beta CDR3 from genomic DNA. First-round PCR, the initial amplification, used primers specific to each TRBV and TRBJ gene. MiXCR, applied by TCRdb to the multiplex PCR reads, yields one record per CDR3 protein. Of 17,000 or so distinct CDR3 sequences listed, about 47% are singletons. The sample here was PBMCs, taken before or after stereotactic body radiation therapy (not recorded which). The receptors originated from a donor aged 50 or older with non-small cell lung cancer.

This clonotype was observed at least ten times. This CDR3 reads CASSARQGPDTQYF. CDR3 coding DNA: TGTGCCAGCTCAGCCCGACAGGGGCCGGATACGCAGTATTTT. The chain carries TRBV18 and TRBJ2-3, with 8 bases lining up with TRBD1. The trim removed 5 bases at V and 6 bases at J, leaving 7 bases unmatched. In germline, CDR1 is KGHSH, CDR2 LQKENI. This CDR3 region has 14 residues.

This clonotype was counted many times. This chain links TRBV28 with TRBJ1-6; tentatively, D is TRBD1 (5 bases). The germline V gene encodes CDR1 MDHEN and CDR2 SYDVKM. V dropped 6 bases and J dropped 8 bases, with 20 bases sitting between them. The CDR3 has 16 residues. DNA of the CDR3: TGTGCCAGCAGCAACCTCGGGTCGGGGGGAGATTCACCCCTCCACTTT. Translating it yields CASSNLGSGGDSPLHF.

This clonotype was detected only a few times. The chain couples TRBV20-1 to TRBJ2-4; the match to TRBD2 covers 7 bases. The CDR3 runs 14 residues. The junction had 6 bases not matched to a gene; V was cut back by 6 bases and J by 1 base. In germline, CDR1 is DFQATT, CDR2 SNEGSKA (reference sequence). The CDR3 DNA reads as TGCAGTGCCATAAGCGGGATGGCCAAAAACATTCAGTACTTC. This encodes CSAISGMAKNIQYF.

The chain employs TRBV19 and TRBJ2-2; the D gene is possibly TRBD1 (6 bases). V was clipped by 1 base and J by 1 base, with 10 bases between them. Germline V gene lookup returns CDR1 LNHDA and CDR2 SQIVND (reference sequence). This CDR3 is 16 amino acids long. The CDR3 region is CASSIALGQNTGELFF. CDR3 sequence (DNA): TGTGCCAGTAGTATAGCCCTGGGACAGAACACCGGGGAGCTGTTTTTT.

At least ten counts were recorded for this clonotype. The chain links TRBV5-4 to TRBJ1-6; no firm D call. Germline CDR1 SGHNT, CDR2 YYREEE (reference sequence). This CDR3 comprises 15 residues. Trimming took off 0 bases at V and 8 bases at J, with 12 bases between the two ends. The CDR3 loop reads CASSLEGMRDSPLHF. For the CDR3, the DNA is TGTGCCAGCAGCTTGGAGGGAATGAGGGATTCACCCCTCCACTTT.

The gene calls are TRBV4-3 and TRBJ1-5; D uncertain. The germline V gene has CDR1 LGHNA and CDR2 YSLEER. The CDR3 consists of 17 residues. The V and J ends lost 1 base and 4 bases respectively, with 17 bases between them. In DNA form, the CDR3 reads TGCGCCAGCAGCCAAGGGCGGGGAACTTATAGAAATCAGCCCCAGCATTTT. Its translation is CASSQGRGTYRNQPQHF.

The chain recombines TRBV6-5 with TRBJ2-7, with a possible D match to TRBD2 (5 bases). V was cut by 2 bases and J by 3 bases, with 5 bases left in between. Germline CDR1 reads MNHEY; CDR2 reads SVGAGI. This CDR3 has 12 residues. In DNA form, the CDR3 reads TGTGCCAGCAGTTACGCGGGCTACGAGCAGTACTTC. Translated: CASSYAGYEQYF.

With respect to this clonotype: Just one base apart from a much larger clone, this may be a read error. V gene TRBV6-5 combines with J gene TRBJ2-5; D gene unclear. Trimming stripped 2 bases from V and 5 bases from J, with 12 bases between. The CDR3 is made up of 14 amino acids. In germline, CDR1 is MNHEY, CDR2 SVGAGI. The CDR3 loop reads CASSYDLSSETQYF. The CDR3 bases are TGTGCCAGCAGTTACGATCTATCTTCTGAGACCCAGTACTTC.

The chain has TRBV2 and TRBJ2-3; no clear D. Between the trimmed V and J ends, which lost 6 bases and 2 bases, there was a span of 6 bases. The germline gives CDR1 SNHLY, CDR2 FYNNEI. The length of the CDR3 is 12 residues. The DNA for the CDR3 is TGTGCCAGCAGGCCCCTCACAGATACGCAGTATTTT. This translates into CASRPLTDTQYF.

CDR3: CAIGGGGTDTQYF. The DNA of the CDR3 is TGTGCCATTGGTGGGGGTGGGACAGATACGCAGTATTTT. This chain uses TRBV6-2 or TRBV6-3 with TRBJ2-3; D may correspond to TRBD1 or TRBD2 (5 bases each). There are 13 residues in the CDR3. The germline CDR1 and CDR2 sequences are MNHEY and SVGEGT. Trimming left V 10 bases short and J 3 bases short, with 14 bases between.

Worth noting for this clonotype: A far larger clone lies a single base away; this is likely a read error. The chain recombines TRBV7-9 with TRBJ2-7; D not resolved. The V gene lost 5 bases and the J gene lost 4 bases, with 12 bases spanning the gap. The CDR3 has 13 amino acids. CDR1 and CDR2 (germline): SEHNR, FQNEAQ (reference sequence). CDR3 sequence (DNA): TGTGCCAGCAGCAAAGGACGCTGGTACGAGCAGTACTTC. Translating gives CASSKGRWYEQYF.

Only one count was recorded for this clonotype. Only one base separates this from a far larger clonotype, so it likely reflects a read error. This chain connects TRBV6-2 or TRBV6-3 to TRBJ2-5, with no clear D. The V end lost 6 bases, the J end lost 0 bases, and 8 bases lay between the germline ends. Germline CDR1 and CDR2: MNHEY and SVGEGT. The CDR3 runs 13 residues. The DNA for the CDR3 is TGTGCCAGCAGCAGACATCACCAAGAGACCCAGTACTTC. Translation gives CASSRHHQETQYF.

The chain employs TRBV19 and TRBJ2-1, with TRBD2 matching over 9 bases. Germline lookup yields CDR1 LNHDA and CDR2 SQIVND (reference sequence). CDR3 length: 19 amino acids. V was pared by 2 bases and J by 4 bases, with 15 bases of the junction left unmatched. Written as DNA, the CDR3 is TGTGCCAGTAGTATATTGGGAATTGGTAGCGGGAGTAGGTACAATGAGCAGTTCTTC. Amino acids: CASSILGIGSGSRYNEQFF. The variable domain in full, with the rest retrieved from reference TRBV19 and TRBJ2-1, is DGGITQSPKYLFRKEGQNVTLSCEQNLNHDAMYWYRQDPGQGLRLIYYSQIVNDFQKGDIAEGYSVSREKKESFPLTVTSAQKNPTAFYLCASSILGIGSGSRYNEQFFGPGTRLTVL.

This clonotype qualifies as medium-sized. The CDR3 reads CASSYGDTNTGELFF. CDR3 coding DNA: TGTGCCAGCAGTTACGGGGACACAAACACCGGGGAGCTGTTTTTT. The V gene is TRBV6-5, the J gene TRBJ2-2, with D possibly TRBD1 on 6 matching bases. Germline V gene lookup returns CDR1 MNHEY and CDR2 SVGAGI. CDR3 size: 15 residues. Between the trimmed V and J ends, which lost 2 bases and 2 bases, there was a span of 9 bases.

The V call is TRBV2, the J call TRBJ1-6; D might be TRBD1 (6 bases). V lost 5 bases and J lost 7, with 9 bases in between. Looked up from germline, CDR1 is SNHLY and CDR2 is FYNNEI. CDR3 length equals 13 residues. DNA of the CDR3: TGTGCCAGCAGTTCGGGGGCCAATTCACCCCTCCACTTT. This codes for CASSSGANSPLHF.

The rearrangement links TRBV30 to TRBJ1-3; no reliable D call. The V gene lost 0 bases and the J gene lost 4 bases, with 10 bases spanning the gap. CDR1 GTSNPN and CDR2 SVGIG come from the germline V gene (reference sequence). CDR3 length: 14 amino acids. The DNA for the CDR3 is TGTGCCTGGAGTGTCATGGGTAGGGGAAACACCATATATTTT. It yields the protein CAWSVMGRGNTIYF.

This clonotype was seen ten or more times. The chain employs TRBV5-4 and TRBJ2-2; 8 bases are shared with TRBD2. This CDR3 has 15 residues. V shed 1 base, J shed 1 base, and the junction held 0 bases outside the gene matches. Germline V lookup: CDR1 SGHNT, CDR2 YYREEE (reference sequence). For the CDR3, the DNA is TGTGCCAGCAGCTTGAGCGGGGGGAACACCGGGGAGCTGTTTTTT. Its protein product is CASSLSGGNTGELFF.

A note on this clonotype: A single base separates this from a much larger clone, so it may be a read error. The chain carries TRBV28 and TRBJ1-1; TRBD1 might be the D (5 bases). This CDR3 comprises 16 residues. Germline loops: CDR1 MDHEN, CDR2 SYDVKM. The CDR3, as DNA: TGTGCCAGCAGTTCCGTGGGCCGCAGGGAGGACACTGAAGCTCTCTTT. Protein: CASSSVGRREDTEALF.

This chain connects TRBV5-4 to TRBJ1-2; TRBD1 matches at 9 bases. Germline V gene sequence: CDR1 SGHNT, CDR2 YYREEE (reference sequence). This CDR3 has 15 residues. Trimming removed 3 bases from V and 5 bases from J; junction bases left unmatched: 8. The CDR3 here is CASSSQGAQPYGYTF. The CDR3 DNA is TGTGCCAGCAGCTCACAGGGGGCGCAGCCGTATGGCTACACCTTC.

CDR3 sequence reads: CASSSAARDTYRYF. As DNA, the CDR3 is TGTGCCAGCAGCTCCGCGGCCCGGGACACCTACCGATATTTT. J is TRBJ1-3 and V is TRBV9, with D maybe TRBD1 (6 bases). Per germline, CDR1 SGDLS and CDR2 YYNGEE. The CDR3 is made up of 14 amino acids. V was cut by 4 bases and J by 15 bases, with 23 bases left in between.

This clonotype was observed once. A read error is possible here, since a much larger clone lies one base away. This chain joins TRBV20-1 and TRBJ2-5, with D perhaps matching TRBD1 (5 bases). This CDR3 has 16 amino acids. Between the trimmed V and J ends, which lost 0 bases and 4 bases, there was a span of 18 bases. Germline V gene sequence: CDR1 DFQATT, CDR2 SNEGSKA (reference sequence). The CDR3 coding sequence is TGCAGTGCTAGAGATTCCAGGGCTCGGCGTAGAGAGACCCAGTACTTC. This codes for CSARDSRARRRETQYF.

This chain links TRBV20-1 with TRBJ2-3; 8 nucleotides line up with TRBD2. Germline-derived CDR1 and CDR2 are DFQATT and SNEGSKA (reference sequence). This CDR3 has 17 residues. V trimming: 1 base; J trimming: 4 bases; junction bases outside the gene matches: 13. CDR3 nucleotide sequence: TGCAGTGCTAGAGGTGGACTAGCCTCCTCAAGGCCAGATACGCAGTATTTT. This encodes CSARGGLASSRPDTQYF.

Worth noting for this clonotype: With a much larger clone just one base away, this may be a read error. Given the absence of the conserved phenylalanine or tryptophan at the CDR3 end, a read error is likely. The V call is TRBV6-1, the J call TRBJ2-5; 7 bases match TRBD1. The V gene end was trimmed by 6 bases and the J gene end by 0 bases; junction bases not matched to a gene: 4. The CDR3 runs 14 residues. Germline lookup yields CDR1 MNHNS and CDR2 SASEGT. This chain's CDR3 is CASRRGQDQETQYL. The CDR3 DNA sequence: TGTGCCAGCAGACGTGGACAGGACCAAGAGACCCAGTACTTA.

This clonotype was observed many times. Mismatch with germline at one junction end may stem from a read error. The rearrangement links TRBV19 to TRBJ1-1, with 10 bases that match TRBD1. Germline values: CDR1 LNHDA, CDR2 SQIVND (reference sequence). This CDR3 region has 14 residues. CDR3 bases: TGTGCCAGTGCACCGGGACAGGGGAACGCTGAAGCTTTCTTT. It codes for CASAPGQGNAEAFF. The full variable domain, completed using reference TRBV19 and TRBJ1-1, is DGGITQSPKYLFRKEGQNVTLSCEQNLNHDAMYWYRQDPGQGLRLIYYSQIVNDFQKGDIAEGYSVSREKKESFPLTVTSAQKNPTAFYLCASAPGQGNAEAFFGQGTRLTVV.

Many counts were recorded for this clonotype. The chain joins TRBV20-1 to TRBJ1-5, with D perhaps TRBD1 (5 bases). Trimming took 4 bases from V and 6 from J, leaving 19 bases between them. Germline lookup yields CDR1 DFQATT and CDR2 SNEGSKA (reference sequence). The CDR3 has 15 amino acids. The DNA of the CDR3 is TGCAGTGCTATCAACCCGGGGGGGGGAATTCAGCCCCAGCATTTT. As protein: CSAINPGGGIQPQHF.

The chain uses TRBV24-1 and TRBJ2-1; D not certain. Germline CDR1 reads KGHDR; CDR2 reads SFDVKD. Trimming left V 3 bases short and J 7 bases short, with 18 bases between. The CDR3 is 16 residues long. The CDR3 DNA follows: TGTGCCACCAGTGATCCAGGTAGGAGTACCTGGAATGAGCAGTTCTTC. Its protein is CATSDPGRSTWNEQFF.

This clonotype is medium-sized (0.01 to 0.1%) within its sample. This chain joins TRBV7-2 and TRBJ2-7, with 7 nucleotides matching TRBD2. CDR1 and CDR2 from the germline V gene are SGHTA and FQGNSA. Trimming took 2 bases from V and 4 from J; bases not matched to a gene: 5. The CDR3 extends over 14 amino acids. The DNA of the CDR3 is TGTGCCAGCAGCTTATCTAGCGGCCAGTACGAGCAGTACTTC. Amino acid sequence: CASSLSSGQYEQYF.